This T cell receptor (beta chain) comes out of a study of Graves' ophthalmopathy and Graves' hyperthyroidism. Turning to the study itself: At the time of initial diagnosis and before any treatment, peripheral blood was collected. Regarding the study as a whole: Cross-validated, the 13-signature model showed 87.88%/81.08% sensitivity/specificity, and 80%/75% in the test set.

A word on this clonotype: Its antigen is unknown.

This CDR3 has 15 residues. CDR1 is LNHDA, CDR2 SQIVND, per germline (reference sequence). V was pared by 11 bases and J by 5 bases, with 14 bases of the junction left unmatched. Amplification from RNA transcripts yielded the TCR beta CDR3 regions. The first-round RT-PCR employed HTBI primers together with the Qiagen OneStep RT-PCR kit. A multiplex PCR was then performed as the second round. In TCRdb, the multiplex PCR reads were re-called with MiXCR into one record per CDR3 protein. Here the sample spans hundreds of thousands of distinct CDR3 sequences, about 40% being singletons. Every ophthalmopathy donor presented moderate-to-severe activity, CAS ≥3, NOSPECS ≥4 and duration under 3 months. Serum thyroxine and TRAb, along with clinical symptoms, thyroid ultrasound and orbital computed tomography, were what diagnosis relied on.

The chain links TRBV19 to TRBJ1-5; the match to TRBD1 covers 8 bases. The sample was peripheral blood. The receptor was isolated from an adult man with Graves' ophthalmopathy. The CDR3 sequence: CAWRAGTGWDQPQHF. CDR3 nucleotides: TGTGCCTGGAGGGCCGGGACAGGTTGGGATCAGCCCCAGCATTTT.